Listed below are T cell receptor beta chains from one sample, sequenced in a study of cytomegalovirus exposure and HLA in healthy donors. Sequenced by immunoSEQ multiplex PCR; TCRdb stores in-frame clones only, minus some. The table records 55,000 to 75,000 clones, approximately 93% of them present only once. Sample: PBMCs. These receptors all stem from a man aged 18-30 years in good health and CMV-seropositive. CDR3s include the opening cysteine and the closing phenylalanine or tryptophan. A D gene is named only where the DNA matches it firmly. The size entry is marked missing in some rows and otherwise reads once, few, many or a size class.

cdr3_nt cdr3_aa v_call clone_size d_call j_call
TGCGCCAGCAGCTTGGCAGGACAGGGATCCTACGAGCAGTACTTC CASSLAGQGSYEQYF TRBV5-1 . TRBD1 TRBJ2-7
TGTGCCTGGAGTCTTGGGGACAGGCGGATGAACACTGAAGCTTTCTTT CAWSLGDRRMNTEAFF TRBV30 . TRBD1 TRBJ1-1
TGTGCCAGCAGTTACCTCCAGGGCCCCTCATCGGGCTACACCTTC CASSYLQGPSSGYTF TRBV6-5 . . TRBJ1-2
TGCGCCAGCAGCCAAGATCTGAGTAAAGACTACAATGAGCAGTTCTTC CASSQDLSKDYNEQFF TRBV4-1 . . TRBJ2-1
TGTGCCAGTAGTCCCCGGGAAGGTCTGGATACGCAGTATTTT CASSPREGLDTQYF TRBV19 . . TRBJ2-3
TGCGCCAGCAGCGGGTCAGGGCGAAGTAGTGAGCAGTTCTTC CASSGSGRSSEQFF TRBV5-1 . . TRBJ2-1
TGTGCCAGCAGTTTACGACAGACATTGGACTATGGCTACACCTTC CASSLRQTLDYGYTF TRBV27 . . TRBJ1-2
TGTGCCAGCAGTTCCCTTCCTAGCTCATACAATGAGCAGTTCTTC CASSSLPSSYNEQFF TRBV6-5 . . TRBJ2-1
TGTGCCAGCAGCCCCTCCGGGGGGGCAGATACGCAGTATTTT CASSPSGGADTQYF TRBV4-2 . TRBD2 TRBJ2-3
TGTGCCAGCAGTTACTCGAGGCAAGAGCAGTTCTTC CASSYSRQEQFF TRBV6-6 . . TRBJ2-1
TGCGCCAGCAGCTATAGACAGATGACAGATACGCAGTATTTT CASSYRQMTDTQYF TRBV5-1 . . TRBJ2-3
TGTGCCAGCAGTTTACTCTCCCCGACTAGCACAGATACGCAGTATTTT CASSLLSPTSTDTQYF TRBV27 once . TRBJ2-3
TGTGCCAGCAGCCGTCAGGACGGAGGATATGGTGGCTACACCTTC CASSRQDGGYGGYTF TRBV11-1 . . TRBJ1-2
TGCGCCAGCAGCTCCGGACAGGGATACTTGAACACTGAAGCTTTCTTT CASSSGQGYLNTEAFF TRBV5-1 few TRBD1 TRBJ1-1
TGTGCCAGCAGTGAAACCGGGACTAGCGGTTCAGAGACCCAGTACTTC CASSETGTSGSETQYF TRBV6-4 . TRBD2 TRBJ2-5
TGTGCCAGCAGCTTGGTTTACGGGAGCGAGCAGTACTTC CASSLVYGSEQYF TRBV5-6 . . TRBJ2-7
TGTGCCAGCTGGGGGGGCGGCAATCAGCCCCAGCATTTT CASWGGGNQPQHF TRBV18 . . TRBJ1-5
TGTGCCAGTAAGTCGGGACTAGCGGCCCACAATGAGCAGTTCTTC CASKSGLAAHNEQFF TRBV19 . TRBD2 TRBJ2-1
TGCGCCAGCAGTTTCGTTGGGAGGTTGCCCGACGAGCAGTACTTC CASSFVGRLPDEQYF TRBV5-1 once . TRBJ2-7
TGTGCCAGCCCCACGGCGGCACTAGCGGGGGACACGCTAAACACAGATACGCAGTATTTT CASPTAALAGDTLNTDTQYF TRBV21-1 . . TRBJ2-3
TGTGCCAGCAGCACACCCGGACAGGGATTGGCTTTCTTT CASSTPGQGLAFF TRBV5-4 . TRBD1 TRBJ1-1
TGCGCCAGCAGCCCCCGACAGGGGAACGGGGAGCTGTTTTTT CASSPRQGNGELFF TRBV5-1 . TRBD1 TRBJ2-2
TGTGCCAGCAGCTTACCGCCCGGGACAGGGATATACGAGCAGTACTTC CASSLPPGTGIYEQYF TRBV7-9 . TRBD1 TRBJ2-7
TGTGCCAGCAGCGTAGGTTCCATTTCCTACGAGCAGTACTTC CASSVGSISYEQYF TRBV9 once . TRBJ2-7
TGTGCCAGCAGTTATCGACAACCGAACACTGAAGCTTTCTTT CASSYRQPNTEAFF TRBV6-5 . . TRBJ1-1
TGTGCCAGCAGCTTTCTGACTAGCGGGGACCTCTACGAGCAGTACTTC CASSFLTSGDLYEQYF TRBV7-8 . TRBD2 TRBJ2-7
TGCGCCAGCAGCTTGCCTCCTCCCGGACAGGGTGGGGCCGGGGAGCTGTTTTTT CASSLPPPGQGGAGELFF TRBV5-1 . TRBD1 TRBJ2-2
TGTGCCAGCAGCCTCGGTCCAGGTATCTCCTACGAGCAGTACTTC CASSLGPGISYEQYF TRBV11-2 . . TRBJ2-7
TGTGCCAGTAGTCCTGGGACAGGCTCCTACGAGCAGTACTTC CASSPGTGSYEQYF TRBV19 few TRBD1 TRBJ2-7
TGTGCCAGCAGCCTTCGCGGGAGAGTACAACTTTACAATGAGCAGTTCTTC CASSLRGRVQLYNEQFF TRBV27 . TRBD2 TRBJ2-1
TGTGCCAGCACCAAATCAGGGACAACCGGGGAGCTGTTTTTT CASTKSGTTGELFF TRBV5-5 . . TRBJ2-2
TGCGCCAGCAGCTTGAAATTGACGGGGGGGACGAACACCGGGGAGCTGTTTTTT CASSLKLTGGTNTGELFF TRBV5-1 . TRBD2 TRBJ2-2
TGTGCCAGCAGCGACGGGACTAGCGGAGAGACCCAGTACTTC CASSDGTSGETQYF TRBV5-4 . TRBD2 TRBJ2-5
TGTGCCAGTAGTCTCCCGTCGCGGGCCCCACACGAGGGCTACACCTTC CASSLPSRAPHEGYTF TRBV19 . . TRBJ1-2
TGTGCCAGCAGCGTAGTATCCTTGGGGAGTCGCACAGATACGCAGTATTTT CASSVVSLGSRTDTQYF TRBV9 . . TRBJ2-3
TGTGCCAGCAGCTCAGGGGCCATAGCACTAGCCAAAAACATTCAGTACTTC CASSSGAIALAKNIQYF TRBV11-2 . . TRBJ2-4
TGTGCCATCAGAGGGCCAACTAGCGGGGGGGAACCTAGGGGCGAGCAGTACTTC CAIRGPTSGGEPRGEQYF TRBV10-3 . TRBD2 TRBJ2-7
TGCGCCAGCAGCCCCCAGACAAACACTGAAGCTTTCTTT CASSPQTNTEAFF TRBV5-1 . . TRBJ1-1
TGTGCCAGCAGTATCAGCGGGAGGACCTACAATGAGCAGTTCTTC CASSISGRTYNEQFF TRBV27 . TRBD2 TRBJ2-1
TGCGCCAGCAGCGTTTTGGTCGGGACAGGGGGAGCTTATGGCTACACCTTC CASSVLVGTGGAYGYTF TRBV10-2 . TRBD1 TRBJ1-2
TGTGCCAGCAGTCCCGGACAGGGGGTGGGCTATGGCTACACCTTC CASSPGQGVGYGYTF TRBV27 . TRBD1 TRBJ1-2
TGTGCTAGCAGCCGAGAGGTAGGGACATACAATGAGCAGTTCTTC CASSREVGTYNEQFF TRBV7-7 . . TRBJ2-1
TGTGCCAGCAGCGTACTGACAGGGGGCGCGAACACCGGGGAGCTGTTTTTT CASSVLTGGANTGELFF TRBV9 . TRBD1 TRBJ2-2
TGTGCCAGCAGCCGTGGGACAGGAGGTTCCAATCAGCCCCAGCATTTT CASSRGTGGSNQPQHF TRBV11-2 . TRBD1 TRBJ1-5
TGTGCCAGCTCACCCCAGCCGACGGGGAGCAATCAGCCCCAGCATTTT CASSPQPTGSNQPQHF TRBV18 once . TRBJ1-5
TGTGCCAGCAGTACCCGAGAGGGCAGGAACACTGAAGCTTTCTTT CASSTREGRNTEAFF TRBV2 . . TRBJ1-1
TGCAGCGTTGCGTTCAGGGGGGATGAAAAACTGTTTTTT CSVAFRGDEKLFF TRBV29-1 . TRBD1 TRBJ1-4
TGTGCCAGCAGCCCGGGGAGCTCCTACGAGCAGTACTTC CASSPGSSYEQYF TRBV11-2 once . TRBJ2-7
TGTGCCAGCAGCTTAGGTCGGACAGGGGTGAGGAACACTGAAGCTTTCTTT CASSLGRTGVRNTEAFF TRBV7-9 . TRBD1 TRBJ1-1
TGTGCCAGCAGCCTATTACCCCCTAGCTCCTACAATGAGCAGTTCTTC CASSLLPPSSYNEQFF TRBV7-9 . . TRBJ2-1
TGCGCCAGCAGCTTGTTGGGGACAGGGGCACACGAGCAGTACTTC CASSLLGTGAHEQYF TRBV5-1 . TRBD1 TRBJ2-7
TGTGCCAGCAGCTTGGACAGGGATCACACCGGGGAGCTGTTTTTT CASSLDRDHTGELFF TRBV7-3 . TRBD1 TRBJ2-2
TGTGCCAGCAGCGCTACTAGCGGGATCCACTACGAGCAGTACTTC CASSATSGIHYEQYF TRBV13 . TRBD2 TRBJ2-7
TGTGCCAGCAGAATCGACAGGGGAAAAAACCAAGAGACCCAGTACTTC CASRIDRGKNQETQYF TRBV6-6 . TRBD1 TRBJ2-5
TGCGCCAGCAGCCCTCGGACAGGCGGCACAGATACGCAGTATTTT CASSPRTGGTDTQYF TRBV5-1 . TRBD1 TRBJ2-3